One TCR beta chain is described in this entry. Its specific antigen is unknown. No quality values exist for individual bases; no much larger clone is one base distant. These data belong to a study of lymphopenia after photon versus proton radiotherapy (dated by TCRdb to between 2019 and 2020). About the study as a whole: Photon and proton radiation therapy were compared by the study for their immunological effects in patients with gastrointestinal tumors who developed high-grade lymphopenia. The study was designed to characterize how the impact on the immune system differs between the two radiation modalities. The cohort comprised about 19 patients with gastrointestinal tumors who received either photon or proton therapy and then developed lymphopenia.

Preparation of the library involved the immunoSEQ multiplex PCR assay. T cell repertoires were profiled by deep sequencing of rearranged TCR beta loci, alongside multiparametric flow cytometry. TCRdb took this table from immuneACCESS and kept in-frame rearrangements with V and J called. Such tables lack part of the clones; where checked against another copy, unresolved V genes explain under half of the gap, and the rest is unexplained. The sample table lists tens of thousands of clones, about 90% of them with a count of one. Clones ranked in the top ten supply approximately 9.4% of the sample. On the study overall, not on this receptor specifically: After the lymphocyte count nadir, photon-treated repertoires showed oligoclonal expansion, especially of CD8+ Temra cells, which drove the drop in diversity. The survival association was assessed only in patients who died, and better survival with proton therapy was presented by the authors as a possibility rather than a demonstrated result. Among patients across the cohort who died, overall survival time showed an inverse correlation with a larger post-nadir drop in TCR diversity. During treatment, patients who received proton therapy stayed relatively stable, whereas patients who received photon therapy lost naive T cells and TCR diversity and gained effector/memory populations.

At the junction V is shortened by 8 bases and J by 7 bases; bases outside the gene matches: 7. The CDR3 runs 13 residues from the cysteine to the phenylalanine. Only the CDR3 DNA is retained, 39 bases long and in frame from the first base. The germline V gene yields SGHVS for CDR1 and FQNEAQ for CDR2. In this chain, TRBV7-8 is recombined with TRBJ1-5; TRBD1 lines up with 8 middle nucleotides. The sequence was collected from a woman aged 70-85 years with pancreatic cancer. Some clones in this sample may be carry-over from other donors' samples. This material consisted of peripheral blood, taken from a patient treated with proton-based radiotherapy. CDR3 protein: CASGGQGGQPQHF. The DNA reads TGTGCCAGCGGAGGACAGGGCGGACAGCCCCAGCATTTT.